The entry that follows covers one TCR beta chain sequence. Its specificity is not known. In the study's own analysis: The study took CDR3 differences across clinicopathological groups and made a distant-metastasis classifier for papillary thyroid cancer from them. Through MiXCR, TCRdb re-clonotyped the PCR reads. These V and J calls originate from TCRdb's pipeline instead of the authors' own analysis. The data show more than 20,000 clones, roughly 21% seen once. The J segment lost 5 bases and the V segment lost 3 bases, leaving 2 bases of the junction unmatched. Germline lookup yields CDR1 SGHAT and CDR2 FQDESV (reference sequence). The CDR3 is 14 residues long. Until they underwent thyroid surgery, no patient had received any treatment. This entry is derived from a study of metastatic and nonmetastatic thyroid tumors. Study background: For malignant and benign thyroid patients, tumor or nodule tissue and blood were the sources whose repertoires were compared. Whole-study findings and limits: Malignant tumors reportedly showed significantly higher TCR beta diversity than benign nodules in both blood and tumor.

The genes are TRBV11-1 and TRBJ1-1, with 11 positions matching TRBD1. Sequencing input: blood. The clonotype was recovered from a female donor with papillary thyroid cancer or a benign thyroid nodule (not recorded which). Some clones in this sample may be carry-over from other donors' samples. This CDR3 reads CASSLGDRGTEAFF. CDR3 DNA: TGTGCCAGCAGCTTGGGGGACAGGGGGACTGAAGCTTTCTTT.